This T cell receptor beta chain is drawn from a study of cytomegalovirus exposure and HLA in healthy donors. Study information: An early release of data contained about 85 million unique TCRs, which came from HLA-typed donors.

This CDR3 comprises 13 residues. The germline V gene has CDR1 GTSNPN and CDR2 SVGIG (reference sequence). General study results and limits: Evidence from a later analysis indicated that most CMV-associated TCR beta chains looked HLA-restricted.

Details on this clone: Its target is unknown.

Primers: 60 Vbeta forward and 13 Jbeta reverse. TCRdb keeps only in-frame clones here, not all; method: immunoSEQ multiplex PCR. The sample gives 150,000 to 200,000 clones, around nine tenths of which show up once; approximately 1.7% is in the top ten. The origin of this receptor is a woman under 30 in good health and CMV-seronegative. V and J are TRBV30 and TRBJ2-5; 7 positions agree with TRBD2. With the DNA end fitting TRBJ2-7 better, the J assignment may be wrong. The sample was PBMCs. CDR3 region: CAWEHGLGYEQYF. In nucleotides, the CDR3 is TGTGCCTGGGAACACGGACTAGGTTACGAGCAGTACTTC.